The source of this T cell receptor beta chain is a study of T cells in Graves' hyperthyroidism and ophthalmopathy. Duration under 3 months, a NOSPECS grade of at least 4, and a Clinical Activity Score of at least 3 characterized the ophthalmopathy patients. Researchers barred patients who had uncontrolled infection, other autoimmune disease, pregnancy or lactation. Source material for PBMCs was 10 ml fresh peripheral blood. From RNA transcripts, TCR beta CDR3 regions were amplified. First-round RT-PCR with HTBI primers amplified the TCR CDR3 region. Via MiXCR, TCRdb re-called the multiplex PCR reads, giving one row per CDR3 protein. The sample lists 490,000 or so distinct CDR3 sequences, 15% to 20% occurring once. This clonotype was observed a handful of times. The CDR3 is made up of 13 amino acids. V was clipped by 2 bases and J by 5 bases, with 9 bases between them. From germline, CDR1 is SNHLY and CDR2 FYNNEI.

The sequenced sample was blood. This TCR was recovered from a man in his forties with Graves' ophthalmopathy. The J gene is TRBJ2-5, the V gene TRBV2; tentatively, D is TRBD1 (6 bases). The CDR3 DNA follows: TGTGCCAGCAGTGAAACAGGGACCGAGACCCAGTACTTC. It codes for CASSETGTETQYF.